This T cell receptor beta chain was observed in a study of T cells in Graves' hyperthyroidism and ophthalmopathy. RNA transcripts were the template for amplifying TCR beta CDR3 regions. Initially, a first-round RT-PCR of the TCR CDR3 employed the HTBI primer set. TCRdb re-called the multiplex PCR reads with MiXCR, one entry per CDR3 protein. Counted here are hundreds of thousands of distinct CDR3 sequences, around 24% occurring once; the ten biggest clones make up about 11%. Study findings and constraints: Model-based prediction identified ophthalmopathy a median roughly 6.1 months prior to its onset. By a 13 V-J model, ophthalmopathy was set apart from stable hyperthyroidism. Most thyroid clonotypes that were expanded above 0.001 also turned up in blood.

This clonotype was detected many times. Antigen specificity is unknown. The specimen was blood. The clonotype originates from a woman aged 30 to 39 with Graves' ophthalmopathy.

As DNA, the CDR3 is TGTGCCAGCAGTACGGGAACGAACTATGGCTACACCTTC. Translating gives CASSTGTNYGYTF. The rearrangement uses TRBV6-5 and TRBJ1-2, with D hard to call. The CDR3 totals 13 residues. Germline V gene sequence: CDR1 MNHEY, CDR2 SVGAGI. V lost 5 bases and J 2 bases, leaving 9 bases between the germline ends.